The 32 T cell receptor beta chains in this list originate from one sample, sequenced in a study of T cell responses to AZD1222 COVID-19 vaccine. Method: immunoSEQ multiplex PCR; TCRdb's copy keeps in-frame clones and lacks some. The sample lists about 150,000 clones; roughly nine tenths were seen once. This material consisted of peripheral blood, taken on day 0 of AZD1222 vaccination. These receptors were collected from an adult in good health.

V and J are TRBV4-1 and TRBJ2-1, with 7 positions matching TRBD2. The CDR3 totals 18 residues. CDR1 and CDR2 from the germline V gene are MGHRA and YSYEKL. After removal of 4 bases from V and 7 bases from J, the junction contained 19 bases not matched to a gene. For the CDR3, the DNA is TGCGCCAGCAGCCCCCACCCGGTCCGACTAGCAGGGAGGAATGAGCAGTTCTTC. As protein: CASSPHPVRLAGRNEQFF.

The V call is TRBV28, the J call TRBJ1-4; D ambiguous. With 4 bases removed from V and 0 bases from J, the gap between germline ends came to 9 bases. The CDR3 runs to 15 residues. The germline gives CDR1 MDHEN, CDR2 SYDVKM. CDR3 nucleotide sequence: TGTGCCAGCAGTTCGACCATTGCAACTAATGAAAAACTGTTTTTT. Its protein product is CASSSTIATNEKLFF.

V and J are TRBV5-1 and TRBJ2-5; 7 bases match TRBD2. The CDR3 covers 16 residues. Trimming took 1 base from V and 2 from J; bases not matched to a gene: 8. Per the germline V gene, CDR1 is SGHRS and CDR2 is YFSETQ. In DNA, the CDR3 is TGCGCCAGCAGCTTGTACGCTAGCGGACTTCAAGAGACCCAGTACTTC. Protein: CASSLYASGLQETQYF. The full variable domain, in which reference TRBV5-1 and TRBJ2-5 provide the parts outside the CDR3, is KAGVTQTPRYLIKTRGQQVTLSCSPISGHRSVSWYQQTPGQGLQFLFEYFSETQRNKGNFPGRFSGRQFSNSRSEMNVSTLELGDSALYLCASSLYASGLQETQYFGPGTRLLVL.

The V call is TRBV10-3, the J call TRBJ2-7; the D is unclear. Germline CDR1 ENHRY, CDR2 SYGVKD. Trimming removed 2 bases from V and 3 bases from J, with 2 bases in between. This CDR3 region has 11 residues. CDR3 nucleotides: TGTGCCATCAGTGAGGTCTACGAGCAGTACTTC. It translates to CAISEVYEQYF.

The CDR3 DNA is TGTGCCAGCAGTACTCAAGGGGGCGCGGATGAAAAACTGTTTTTT. This encodes CASSTQGGADEKLFF. The V and J genes are TRBV28 and TRBJ1-4, with TRBD1 identical over 7 bases. The CDR3 length is 15 residues. V lost 5 bases to trimming and J lost 6 bases; unmatched junction nucleotides: 9. The germline V gene has CDR1 MDHEN and CDR2 SYDVKM.

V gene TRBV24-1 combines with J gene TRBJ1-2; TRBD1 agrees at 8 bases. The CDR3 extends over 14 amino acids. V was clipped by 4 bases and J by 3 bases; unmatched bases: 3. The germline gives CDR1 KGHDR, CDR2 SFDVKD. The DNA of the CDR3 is TGTGCCACCAGTGACCCGGACAGGGACTATGGCTACACCTTC. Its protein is CATSDPDRDYGYTF.

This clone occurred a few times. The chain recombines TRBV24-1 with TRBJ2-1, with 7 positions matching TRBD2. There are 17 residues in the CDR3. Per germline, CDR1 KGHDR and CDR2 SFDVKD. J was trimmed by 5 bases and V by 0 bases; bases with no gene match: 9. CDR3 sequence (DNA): TGTGCCACCAGTGATTTGGCGAGCGGGGAGAGCCACAATGAGCAGTTCTTC. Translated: CATSDLASGESHNEQFF.

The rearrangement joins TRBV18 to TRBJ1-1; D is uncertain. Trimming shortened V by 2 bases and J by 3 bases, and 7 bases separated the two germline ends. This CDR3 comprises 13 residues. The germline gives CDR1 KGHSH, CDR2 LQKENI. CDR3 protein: CASSPETHTEAFF. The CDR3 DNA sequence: TGTGCCAGCTCACCAGAGACCCACACTGAAGCTTTCTTT.

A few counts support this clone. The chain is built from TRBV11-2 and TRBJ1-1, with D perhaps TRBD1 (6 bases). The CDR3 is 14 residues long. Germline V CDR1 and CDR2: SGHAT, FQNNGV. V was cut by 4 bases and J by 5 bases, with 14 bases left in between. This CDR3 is CASSSRGLETEAFF. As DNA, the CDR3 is TGTGCCAGCAGCTCCAGGGGCCTCGAGACTGAAGCTTTCTTT.

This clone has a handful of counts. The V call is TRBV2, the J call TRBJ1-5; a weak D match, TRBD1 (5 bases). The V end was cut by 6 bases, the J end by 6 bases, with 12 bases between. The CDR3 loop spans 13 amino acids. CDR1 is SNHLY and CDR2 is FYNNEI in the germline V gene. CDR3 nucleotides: TGTGCCAGCAGCTCTCAGGGAAGTCAGCCCCAGCATTTT. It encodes CASSSQGSQPQHF.

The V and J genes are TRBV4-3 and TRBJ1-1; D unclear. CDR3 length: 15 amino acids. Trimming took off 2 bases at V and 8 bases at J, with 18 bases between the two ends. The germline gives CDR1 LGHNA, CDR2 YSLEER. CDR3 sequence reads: CASSQIAGTLREAFF. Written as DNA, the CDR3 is TGCGCCAGCAGCCAAATAGCAGGTACGCTTCGAGAAGCTTTCTTT.

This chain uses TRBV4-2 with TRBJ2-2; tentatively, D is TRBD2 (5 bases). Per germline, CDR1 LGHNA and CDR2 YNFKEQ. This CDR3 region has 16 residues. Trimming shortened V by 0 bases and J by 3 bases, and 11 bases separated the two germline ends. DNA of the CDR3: TGTGCCAGCAGCCAAGATCGAGGACTCGACACCGGGGAGCTGTTTTTT. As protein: CASSQDRGLDTGELFF.

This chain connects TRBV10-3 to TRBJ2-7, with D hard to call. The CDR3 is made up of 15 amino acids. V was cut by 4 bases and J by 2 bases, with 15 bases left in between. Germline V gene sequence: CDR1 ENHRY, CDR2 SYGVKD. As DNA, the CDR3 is TGTGCCATCAGTGCTGACAAATCCACAACCTACGAGCAGTACTTC. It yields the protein CAISADKSTTYEQYF.

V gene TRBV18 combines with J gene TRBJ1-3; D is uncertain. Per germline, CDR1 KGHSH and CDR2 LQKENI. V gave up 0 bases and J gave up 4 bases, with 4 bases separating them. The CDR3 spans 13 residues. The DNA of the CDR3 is TGTGCCAGCTCACCACCACAAGGAAACACCATATATTTT. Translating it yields CASSPPQGNTIYF.

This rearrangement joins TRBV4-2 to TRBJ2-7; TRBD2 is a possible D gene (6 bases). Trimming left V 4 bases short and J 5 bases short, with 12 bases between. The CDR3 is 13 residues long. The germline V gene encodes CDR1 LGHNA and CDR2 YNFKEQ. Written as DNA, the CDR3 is TGTGCCAGCAGCCGGGGGGTCGGTGACGAGCAGTACTTC. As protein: CASSRGVGDEQYF.

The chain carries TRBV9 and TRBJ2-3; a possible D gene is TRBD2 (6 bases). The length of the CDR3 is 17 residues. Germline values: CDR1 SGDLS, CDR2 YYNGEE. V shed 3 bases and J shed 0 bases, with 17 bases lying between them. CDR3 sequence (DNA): TGTGCCAGCAGCGCTGGGGGGACCTGGCGAAGCACAGATACGCAGTATTTT. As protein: CASSAGGTWRSTDTQYF.

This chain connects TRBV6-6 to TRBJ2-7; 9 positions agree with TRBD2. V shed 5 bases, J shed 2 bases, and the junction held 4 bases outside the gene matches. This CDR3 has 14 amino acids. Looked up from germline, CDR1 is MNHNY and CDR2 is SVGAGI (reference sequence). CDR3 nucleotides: TGTGCCAGCAGTAGCGGGAGGACGACCTACGAGCAGTACTTC. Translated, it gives CASSSGRTTYEQYF.

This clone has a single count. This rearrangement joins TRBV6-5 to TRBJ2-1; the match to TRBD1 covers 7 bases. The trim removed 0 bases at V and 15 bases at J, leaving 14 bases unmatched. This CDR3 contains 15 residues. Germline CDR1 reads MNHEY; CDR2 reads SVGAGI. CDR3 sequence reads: CASSYSETGFPIRFF. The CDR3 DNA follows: TGTGCCAGCAGTTACTCTGAGACAGGGTTTCCCATCAGGTTCTTC.

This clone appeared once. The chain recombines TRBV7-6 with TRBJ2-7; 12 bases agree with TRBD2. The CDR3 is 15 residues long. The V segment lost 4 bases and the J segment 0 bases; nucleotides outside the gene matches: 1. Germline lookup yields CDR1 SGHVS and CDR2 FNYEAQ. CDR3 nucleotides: TGTGCCAGCAGCTCGACTAGCGGGGGCTCCTACGAGCAGTACTTC. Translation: CASSSTSGGSYEQYF.

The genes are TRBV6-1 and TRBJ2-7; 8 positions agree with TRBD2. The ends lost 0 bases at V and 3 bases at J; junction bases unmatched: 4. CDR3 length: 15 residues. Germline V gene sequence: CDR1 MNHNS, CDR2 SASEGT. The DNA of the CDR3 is TGTGCCAGCAGTGAAGCAGGGCGGGGGGTCTACGAGCAGTACTTC. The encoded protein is CASSEAGRGVYEQYF.

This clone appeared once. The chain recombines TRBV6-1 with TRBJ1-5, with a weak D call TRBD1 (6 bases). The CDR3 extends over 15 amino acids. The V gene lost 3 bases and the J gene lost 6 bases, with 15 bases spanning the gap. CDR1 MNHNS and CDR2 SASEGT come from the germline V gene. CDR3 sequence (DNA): TGTGCCAGCAGTGAGGGTCCGGTAGGGGGTCAGCCCCAGCATTTT. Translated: CASSEGPVGGQPQHF.

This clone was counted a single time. CDR3 sequence: CASSFSRGSTDTQYF. As DNA, the CDR3 is TGTGCCAGCAGCTTCTCGCGCGGGAGCACAGATACGCAGTATTTT. This chain joins TRBV11-2 and TRBJ2-3; possible D gene TRBD2, 5 bases. CDR1 SGHAT and CDR2 FQNNGV come from the germline V gene. Trimming took off 3 bases at V and 0 bases at J, with 10 bases between the two ends. The CDR3 runs 15 residues. The entire variable domain, with the rest obtained from reference TRBV11-2 and TRBJ2-3, is as follows: EAGVAQSPRYKIIEKRQSVAFWCNPISGHATLYWYQQILGQGPKLLIQFQNNGVVDDSQLPKDRFSAERLKGVDSTLKIQPAKLEDSAVYLCASSFSRGSTDTQYFGPGTRLTVL.

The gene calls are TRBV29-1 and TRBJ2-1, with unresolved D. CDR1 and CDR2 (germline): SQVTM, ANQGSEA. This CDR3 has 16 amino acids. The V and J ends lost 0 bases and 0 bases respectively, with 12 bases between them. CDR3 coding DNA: TGCAGCGTTGAAGATCTCTCCTCACACTCCTACAATGAGCAGTTCTTC. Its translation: CSVEDLSSHSYNEQFF.

CDR3 protein: CASSFSGNEKLFF. The CDR3 region has the DNA TGCGCCAGCAGCTTTTCCGGTAATGAAAAACTGTTTTTT. This rearrangement joins TRBV5-1 to TRBJ1-4; D is ambiguous. The germline CDR1 and CDR2 sequences are SGHRS and YFSETQ. The ends were cut back, 2 bases at V and 4 bases at J, with 6 bases in the middle. The CDR3 length is 13 residues.

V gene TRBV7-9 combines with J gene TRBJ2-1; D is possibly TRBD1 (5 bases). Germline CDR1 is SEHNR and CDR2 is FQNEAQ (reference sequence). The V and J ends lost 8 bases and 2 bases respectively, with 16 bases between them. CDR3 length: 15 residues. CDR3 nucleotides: TGTGCCAGCCGGCCAGGGTTAGGGCCCTACAATGAGCAGTTCTTC. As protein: CASRPGLGPYNEQFF.

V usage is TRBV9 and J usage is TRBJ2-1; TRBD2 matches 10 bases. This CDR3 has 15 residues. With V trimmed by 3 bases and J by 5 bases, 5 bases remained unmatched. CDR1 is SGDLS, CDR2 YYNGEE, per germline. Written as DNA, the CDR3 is TGTGCCAGCAGCGGGAGGACTAGCGGAGACAATGAGCAGTTCTTC. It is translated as CASSGRTSGDNEQFF.

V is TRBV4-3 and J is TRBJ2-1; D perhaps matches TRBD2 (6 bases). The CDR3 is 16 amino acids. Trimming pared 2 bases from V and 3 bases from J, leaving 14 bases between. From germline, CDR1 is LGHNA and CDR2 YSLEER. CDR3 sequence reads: CASSQKGIADYNEQFF. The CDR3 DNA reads TGCGCCAGCAGCCAAAAGGGAATAGCGGACTACAATGAGCAGTTCTTC.

The CDR3 loop is CASSPRGGVGYTF. The DNA for the CDR3 is TGTGCCAGCAGCCCTAGGGGGGGCGTTGGCTACACCTTC. The rearrangement joins TRBV7-2 to TRBJ1-2; TRBD1 might be the D (6 bases). The ends were cut back, 5 bases at V and 7 bases at J, with 14 bases in the middle. The CDR3 has 13 residues. Germline CDR1 and CDR2: SGHTA and FQGNSA.

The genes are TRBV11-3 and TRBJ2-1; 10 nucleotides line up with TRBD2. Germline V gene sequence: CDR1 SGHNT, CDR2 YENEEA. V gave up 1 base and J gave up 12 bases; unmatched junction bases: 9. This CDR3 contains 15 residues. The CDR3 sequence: CASSLASGRPERQFF. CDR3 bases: TGTGCCAGCAGCTTAGCTAGCGGGAGACCGGAAAGGCAGTTCTTC.

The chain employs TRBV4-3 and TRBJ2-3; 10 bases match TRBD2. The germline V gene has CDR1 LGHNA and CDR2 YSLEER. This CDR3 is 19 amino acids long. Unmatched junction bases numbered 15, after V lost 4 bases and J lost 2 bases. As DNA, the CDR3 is TGCGCCAGCAGCCCGATAGCGGGAGGCCTCACTTTTGCCACAGATACGCAGTATTTT. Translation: CASSPIAGGLTFATDTQYF.

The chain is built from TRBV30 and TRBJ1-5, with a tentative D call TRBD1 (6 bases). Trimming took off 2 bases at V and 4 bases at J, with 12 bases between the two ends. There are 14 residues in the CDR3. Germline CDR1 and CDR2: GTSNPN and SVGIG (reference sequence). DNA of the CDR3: TGTGCCTGGAGTACTGGGCAGGGGAATCAGCCCCAGCATTTT. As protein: CAWSTGQGNQPQHF.

The CDR3 loop is CASSQVAAGSGANVLTF. The CDR3 DNA sequence: TGTGCCAGCAGCCAAGTCGCCGCGGGCTCTGGGGCCAACGTCCTGACTTTC. V gene TRBV3-1 (or the pseudogene TRBV3-2) combines with J gene TRBJ2-6; D perhaps matches TRBD2 (5 bases). Germline CDR1 LGHDT, CDR2 YNNKEL (reference sequence). Trimming stripped 1 base from V and 0 bases from J, with 10 bases between. The CDR3 sequence is 17 residues long.